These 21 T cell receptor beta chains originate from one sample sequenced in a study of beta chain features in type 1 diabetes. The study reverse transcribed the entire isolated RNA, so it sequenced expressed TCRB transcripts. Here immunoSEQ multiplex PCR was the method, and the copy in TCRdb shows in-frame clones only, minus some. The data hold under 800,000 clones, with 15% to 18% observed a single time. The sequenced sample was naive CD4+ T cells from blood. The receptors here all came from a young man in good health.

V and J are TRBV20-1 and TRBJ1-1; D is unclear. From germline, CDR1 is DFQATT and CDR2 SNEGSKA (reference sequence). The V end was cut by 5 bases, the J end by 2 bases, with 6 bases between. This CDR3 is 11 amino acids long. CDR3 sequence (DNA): TGCAGTGCTGGAAGTAACACTGAAGCTTTCTTT. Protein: CSAGSNTEAFF.

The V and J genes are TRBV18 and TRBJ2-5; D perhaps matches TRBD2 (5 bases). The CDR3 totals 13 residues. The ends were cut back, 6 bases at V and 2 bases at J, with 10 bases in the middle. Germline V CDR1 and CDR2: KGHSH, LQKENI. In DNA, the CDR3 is TGTGCCAGCTCGTCCGGGATACAAGAGACCCAGTACTTC. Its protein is CASSSGIQETQYF.

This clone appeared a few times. The DNA of the CDR3 is TGTGCCAGCAGTGTAAGCGGGGGAAGCACAGATACGCAGTATTTT. Translation: CASSVSGGSTDTQYF. This chain connects TRBV2 to TRBJ2-3, with 8 nucleotides matching TRBD2. The CDR3 contains 15 residues. Germline loops: CDR1 SNHLY, CDR2 FYNNEI. V dropped 4 bases and J dropped 0; count of bases not matched to a gene: 3.

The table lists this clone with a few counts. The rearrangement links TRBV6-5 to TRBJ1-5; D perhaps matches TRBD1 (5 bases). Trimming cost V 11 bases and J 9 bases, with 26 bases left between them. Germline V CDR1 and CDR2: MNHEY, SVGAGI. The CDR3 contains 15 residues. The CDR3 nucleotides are TGTGCCGGCCAGGGTGGGACTCAATTTATTGGGCCCCAGCATTTT. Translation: CAGQGGTQFIGPQHF.

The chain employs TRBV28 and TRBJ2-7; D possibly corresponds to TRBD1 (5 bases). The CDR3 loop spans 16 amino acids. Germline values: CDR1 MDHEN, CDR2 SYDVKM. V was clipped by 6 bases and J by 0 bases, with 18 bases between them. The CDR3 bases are TGTGCCAGCAGATTTCGTCCACAGGTGAGCTCCTACGAGCAGTACTTC. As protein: CASRFRPQVSSYEQYF.

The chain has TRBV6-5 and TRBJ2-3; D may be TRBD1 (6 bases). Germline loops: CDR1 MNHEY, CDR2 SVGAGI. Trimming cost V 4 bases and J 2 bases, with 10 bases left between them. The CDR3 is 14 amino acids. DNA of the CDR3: TGTGCCAGCAGTTCGCAGGGGAACACAGATACGCAGTATTTT. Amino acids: CASSSQGNTDTQYF.

CDR3 residues: CASSLPGQGPTGELFF. The CDR3 coding sequence is TGCGCCAGCAGCTTGCCCGGACAGGGCCCCACCGGGGAGCTGTTTTTT. The chain couples TRBV5-1 to TRBJ2-2, with 8 bases aligning to TRBD1. The CDR3 contains 16 residues. Trimming removed 1 base from V and 4 bases from J; junction bases left unmatched: 6. Per the germline V gene, CDR1 is SGHRS and CDR2 is YFSETQ.

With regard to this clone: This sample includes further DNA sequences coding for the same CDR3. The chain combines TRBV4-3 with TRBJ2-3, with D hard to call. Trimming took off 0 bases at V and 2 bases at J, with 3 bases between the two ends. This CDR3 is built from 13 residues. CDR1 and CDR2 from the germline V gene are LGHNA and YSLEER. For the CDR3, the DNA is TGCGCCAGCAGCCAAGATTACACAGATACGCAGTATTTT. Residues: CASSQDYTDTQYF.

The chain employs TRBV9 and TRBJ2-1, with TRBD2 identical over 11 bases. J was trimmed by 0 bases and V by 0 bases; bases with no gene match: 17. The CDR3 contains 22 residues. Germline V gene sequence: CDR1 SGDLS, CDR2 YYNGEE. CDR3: CASSVGELGLAGRTSSYNEQFF. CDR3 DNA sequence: TGTGCCAGCAGCGTAGGTGAACTTGGACTAGCGGGCCGCACTTCCTCCTACAATGAGCAGTTCTTC. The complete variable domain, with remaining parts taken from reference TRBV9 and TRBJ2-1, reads DSGVTQTPKHLITATGQRVTLRCSPRSGDLSVYWYQQSLDQGLQFLIQYYNGEERAKGNILERFSAQQFPDLHSELNLSSLELGDSALYFCASSVGELGLAGRTSSYNEQFFGPGTRLTVL.

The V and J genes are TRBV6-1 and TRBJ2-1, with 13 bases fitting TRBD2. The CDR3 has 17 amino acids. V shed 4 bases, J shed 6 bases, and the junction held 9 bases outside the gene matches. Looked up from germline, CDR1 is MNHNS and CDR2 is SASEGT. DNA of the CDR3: TGTGCCAGCAGTGCCCACGGTACTAGCGGGAGGGTCAATGAGCAGTTCTTC. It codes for CASSAHGTSGRVNEQFF.

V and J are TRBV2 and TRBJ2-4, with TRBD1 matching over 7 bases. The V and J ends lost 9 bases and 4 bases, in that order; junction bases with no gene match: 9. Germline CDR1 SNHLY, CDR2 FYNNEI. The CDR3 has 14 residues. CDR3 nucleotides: TGTGCCAGTGCTATCCTGGGACAGAAAAACATTCAGTACTTC. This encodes CASAILGQKNIQYF.

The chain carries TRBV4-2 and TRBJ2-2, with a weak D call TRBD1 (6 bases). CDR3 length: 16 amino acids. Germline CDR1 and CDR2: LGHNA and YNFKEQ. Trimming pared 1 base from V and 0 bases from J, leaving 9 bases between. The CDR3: CASSQGAGANTGELFF. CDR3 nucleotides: TGTGCCAGCAGCCAAGGAGCAGGGGCGAACACCGGGGAGCTGTTTTTT.

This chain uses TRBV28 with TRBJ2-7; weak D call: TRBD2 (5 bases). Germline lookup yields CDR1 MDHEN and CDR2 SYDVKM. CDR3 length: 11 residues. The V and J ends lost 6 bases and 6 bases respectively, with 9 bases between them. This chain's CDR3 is CASRLVGEQYF. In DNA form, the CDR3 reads TGTGCCAGCAGACTAGTTGGCGAGCAGTACTTC.

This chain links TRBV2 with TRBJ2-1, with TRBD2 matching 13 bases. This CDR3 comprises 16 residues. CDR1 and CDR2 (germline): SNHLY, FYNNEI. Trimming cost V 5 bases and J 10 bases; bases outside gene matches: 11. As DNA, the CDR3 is TGTGCCAGCAGTCGCTTATCCGGACTAGCGGGAGAGGAGCAGTTCTTC. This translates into CASSRLSGLAGEEQFF.

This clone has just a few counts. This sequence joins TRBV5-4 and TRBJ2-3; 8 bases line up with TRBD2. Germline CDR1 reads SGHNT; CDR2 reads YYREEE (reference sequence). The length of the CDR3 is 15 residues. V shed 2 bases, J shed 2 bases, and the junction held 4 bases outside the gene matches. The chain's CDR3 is CASSFPGLDTDTQYF. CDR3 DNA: TGTGCCAGCAGCTTTCCGGGACTAGACACAGATACGCAGTATTTT. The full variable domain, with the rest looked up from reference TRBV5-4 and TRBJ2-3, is ETGVTQSPTHLIKTRGQQVTLRCSSQSGHNTVSWYQQALGQGPQFIFQYYREEENGRGNFPPRFSGLQFPNYSSELNVNALELDDSALYLCASSFPGLDTDTQYFGPGTRLTVL.

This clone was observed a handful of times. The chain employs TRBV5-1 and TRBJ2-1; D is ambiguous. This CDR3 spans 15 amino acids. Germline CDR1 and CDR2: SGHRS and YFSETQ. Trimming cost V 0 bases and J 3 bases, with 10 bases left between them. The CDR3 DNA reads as TGCGCCAGCAGCTTGGGGCGGAGCTACTACAATGAGCAGTTCTTC. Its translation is CASSLGRSYYNEQFF.

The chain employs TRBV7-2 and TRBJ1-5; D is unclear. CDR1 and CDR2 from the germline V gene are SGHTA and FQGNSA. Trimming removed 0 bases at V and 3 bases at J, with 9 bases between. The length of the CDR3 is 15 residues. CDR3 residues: CASSLASQSNQPQHF. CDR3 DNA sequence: TGTGCCAGCAGCTTAGCGTCTCAGTCCAATCAGCCCCAGCATTTT. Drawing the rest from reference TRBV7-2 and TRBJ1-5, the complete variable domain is GAGVSQSPSNKVTEKGKDVELRCDPISGHTALYWYRQSLGQGLEFLIYFQGNSAPDKSGLPSDRFSAERTGGSVSTLTIQRTQQEDSAVYLCASSLASQSNQPQHFGDGTRLSIL.

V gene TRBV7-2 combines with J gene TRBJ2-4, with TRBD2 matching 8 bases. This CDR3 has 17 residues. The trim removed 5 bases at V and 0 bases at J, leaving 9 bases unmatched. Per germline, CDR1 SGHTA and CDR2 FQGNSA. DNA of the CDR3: TGTGCCAGCAGCCTCGCCTTAGCGGGATTAGCCAAAAACATTCAGTACTTC. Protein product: CASSLALAGLAKNIQYF.

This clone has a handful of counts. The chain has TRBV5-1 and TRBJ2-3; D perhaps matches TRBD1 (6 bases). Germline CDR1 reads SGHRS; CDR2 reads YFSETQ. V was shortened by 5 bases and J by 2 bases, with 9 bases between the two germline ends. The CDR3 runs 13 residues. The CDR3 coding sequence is TGCGCCAGCAGAGACAGGAACACAGATACGCAGTATTTT. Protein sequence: CASRDRNTDTQYF.

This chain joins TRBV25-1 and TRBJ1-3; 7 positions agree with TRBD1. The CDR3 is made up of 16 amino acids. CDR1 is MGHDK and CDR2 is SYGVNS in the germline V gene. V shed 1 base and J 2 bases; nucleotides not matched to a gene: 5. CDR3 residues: CASSEFVRGTGNTIYF. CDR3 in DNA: TGTGCCAGCAGTGAATTTGTCAGGGGGACTGGAAACACCATATATTTT.

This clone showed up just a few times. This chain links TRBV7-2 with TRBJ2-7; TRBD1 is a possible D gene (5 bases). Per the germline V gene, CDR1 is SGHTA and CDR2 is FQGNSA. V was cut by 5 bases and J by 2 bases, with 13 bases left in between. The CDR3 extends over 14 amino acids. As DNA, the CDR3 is TGTGCCAGCAGCGCCCGCCAAGGGGCCTACGAGCAGTACTTC. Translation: CASSARQGAYEQYF.